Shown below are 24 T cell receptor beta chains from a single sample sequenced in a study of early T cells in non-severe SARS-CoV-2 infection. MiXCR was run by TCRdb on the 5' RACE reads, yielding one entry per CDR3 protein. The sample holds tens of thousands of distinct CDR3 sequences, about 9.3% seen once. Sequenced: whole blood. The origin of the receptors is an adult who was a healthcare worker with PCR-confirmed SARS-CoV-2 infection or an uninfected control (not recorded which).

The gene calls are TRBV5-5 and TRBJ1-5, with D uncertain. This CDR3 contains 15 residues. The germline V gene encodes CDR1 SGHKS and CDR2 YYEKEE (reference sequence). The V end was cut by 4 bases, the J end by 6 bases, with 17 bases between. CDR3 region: CASSPSASRAQPQHF. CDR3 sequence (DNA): TGTGCCAGCAGCCCCTCAGCCTCCCGGGCTCAGCCCCAGCATTTT.

This chain's CDR3 is CASSLPQGYSYEQYF. The CDR3, as DNA: TGTGCCAGCAGCTTACCTCAGGGATACTCCTACGAGCAGTACTTC. The chain links TRBV7-9 to TRBJ2-7; D may be TRBD1 (5 bases). The CDR3 is 15 residues long. Germline CDR1 is SEHNR and CDR2 is FQNEAQ (reference sequence). Trimming pared 2 bases from V and 0 bases from J, leaving 11 bases between.

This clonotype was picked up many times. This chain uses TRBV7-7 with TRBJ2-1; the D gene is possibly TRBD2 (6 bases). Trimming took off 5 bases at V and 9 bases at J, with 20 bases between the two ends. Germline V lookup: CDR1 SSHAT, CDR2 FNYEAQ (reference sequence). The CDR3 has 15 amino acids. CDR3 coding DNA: TGTGCCAGCAGCACGTCGCAGGGAGGCTACGGTGAGCAGTTCTTC. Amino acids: CASSTSQGGYGEQFF.

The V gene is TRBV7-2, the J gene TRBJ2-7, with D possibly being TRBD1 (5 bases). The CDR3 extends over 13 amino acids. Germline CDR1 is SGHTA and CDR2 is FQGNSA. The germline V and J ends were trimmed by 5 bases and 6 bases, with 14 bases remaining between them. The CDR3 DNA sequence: TGTGCCAGCAGCCCTTTTATGGGGCTCGAGCAGTACTTC. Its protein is CASSPFMGLEQYF.

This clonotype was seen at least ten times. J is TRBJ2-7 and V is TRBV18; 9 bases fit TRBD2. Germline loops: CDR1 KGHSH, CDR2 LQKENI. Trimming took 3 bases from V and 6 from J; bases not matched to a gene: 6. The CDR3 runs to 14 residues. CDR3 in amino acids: CASSPASGAPEQYF. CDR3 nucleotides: TGTGCCAGCTCACCGGCTAGCGGGGCGCCCGAGCAGTACTTC.

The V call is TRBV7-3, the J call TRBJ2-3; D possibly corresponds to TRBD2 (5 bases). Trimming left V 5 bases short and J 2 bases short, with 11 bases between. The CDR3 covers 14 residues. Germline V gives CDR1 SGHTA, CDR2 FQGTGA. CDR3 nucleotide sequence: TGTGCCAGCAGCGCCCGGGGTTCCACAGATACGCAGTATTTT. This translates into CASSARGSTDTQYF.

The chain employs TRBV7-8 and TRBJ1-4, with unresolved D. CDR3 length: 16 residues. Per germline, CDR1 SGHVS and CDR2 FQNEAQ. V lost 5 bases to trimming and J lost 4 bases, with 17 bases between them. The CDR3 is CASSPSSGYRNEKLFF. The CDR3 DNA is TGTGCCAGCAGCCCTAGCTCGGGCTACCGTAATGAAAAACTGTTTTTT. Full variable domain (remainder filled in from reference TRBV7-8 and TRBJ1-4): GAGVSQSPRYKVAKRGQDVALRCDPISGHVSLFWYQQALGQGPEFLTYFQNEAQLDKSGLPSDRFFAERPEGSVSTLKIQRTQQEDSAVYLCASSPSSGYRNEKLFFGSGTQLSVL.

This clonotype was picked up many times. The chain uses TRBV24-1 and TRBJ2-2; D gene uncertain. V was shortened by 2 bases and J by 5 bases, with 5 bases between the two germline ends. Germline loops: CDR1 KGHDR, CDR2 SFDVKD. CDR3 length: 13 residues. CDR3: CATSDSWTGELFF. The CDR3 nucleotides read TGTGCCACCAGTGATTCTTGGACCGGGGAGCTGTTTTTT.

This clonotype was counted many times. The DNA for the CDR3 is TGTGCCAGCAGCCAAGAGAGACGCCCTGCTGCTGGGGCCAACGTCCTGACTTTC. This encodes CASSQERRPAAGANVLTF. The chain recombines TRBV14 with TRBJ2-6; D gene uncertain. Germline V CDR1 and CDR2: SGHDN, FVKESK. The CDR3 totals 18 residues. V lost 0 bases and J 2 bases, leaving 14 bases between the germline ends.

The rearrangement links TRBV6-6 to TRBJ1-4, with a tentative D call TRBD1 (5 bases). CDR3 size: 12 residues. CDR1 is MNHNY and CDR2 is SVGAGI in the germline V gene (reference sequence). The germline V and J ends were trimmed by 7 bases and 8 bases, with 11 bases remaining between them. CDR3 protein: CASTREYEKLFF. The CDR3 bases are TGTGCCAGCACCAGGGAGTACGAAAAACTGTTTTTT.

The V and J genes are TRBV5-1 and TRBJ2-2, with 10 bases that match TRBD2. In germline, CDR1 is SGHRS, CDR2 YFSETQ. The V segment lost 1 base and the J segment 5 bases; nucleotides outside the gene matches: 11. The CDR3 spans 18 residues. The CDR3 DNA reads TGCGCCAGCAGCTTGAATGTCTTAGCGGGAGGTGGTACCGGGGAGCTGTTTTTT. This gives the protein CASSLNVLAGGGTGELFF.

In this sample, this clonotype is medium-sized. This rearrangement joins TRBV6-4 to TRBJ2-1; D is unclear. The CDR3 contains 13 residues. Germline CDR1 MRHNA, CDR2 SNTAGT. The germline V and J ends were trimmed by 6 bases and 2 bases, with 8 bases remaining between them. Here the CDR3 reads CASSPGAYNEQFF. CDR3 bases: TGTGCCAGCAGCCCCGGCGCCTACAATGAGCAGTTCTTC.

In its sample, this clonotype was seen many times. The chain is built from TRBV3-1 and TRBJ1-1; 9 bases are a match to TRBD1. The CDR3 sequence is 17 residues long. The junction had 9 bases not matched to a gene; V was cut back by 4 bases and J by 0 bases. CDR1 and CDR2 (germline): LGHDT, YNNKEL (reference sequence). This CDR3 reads CASSRGRDRDLNTEAFF. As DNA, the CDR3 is TGTGCCAGCAGCCGGGGCCGGGACAGGGATCTGAACACTGAAGCTTTCTTT.

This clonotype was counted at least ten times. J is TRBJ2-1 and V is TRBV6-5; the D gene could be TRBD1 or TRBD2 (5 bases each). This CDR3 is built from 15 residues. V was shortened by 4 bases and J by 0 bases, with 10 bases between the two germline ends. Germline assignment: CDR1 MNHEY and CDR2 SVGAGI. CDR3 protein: CASSFSRGSYNEQFF. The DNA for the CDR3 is TGTGCCAGCAGTTTCTCGAGGGGCTCCTACAATGAGCAGTTCTTC.

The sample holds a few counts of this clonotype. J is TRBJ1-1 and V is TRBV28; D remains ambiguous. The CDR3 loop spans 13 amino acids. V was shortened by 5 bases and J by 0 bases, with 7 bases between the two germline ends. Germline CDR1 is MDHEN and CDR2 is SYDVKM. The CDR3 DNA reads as TGTGCCAGCAGTCTCAACATGAACACTGAAGCTTTCTTT. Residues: CASSLNMNTEAFF.

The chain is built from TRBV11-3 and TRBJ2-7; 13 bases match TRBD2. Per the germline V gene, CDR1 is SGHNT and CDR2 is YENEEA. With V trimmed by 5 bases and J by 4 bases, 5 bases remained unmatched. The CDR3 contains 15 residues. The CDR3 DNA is TGTGCCAGCAGCGCGACTAGCGGGGGGTCTTACGAGCAGTACTTC. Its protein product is CASSATSGGSYEQYF. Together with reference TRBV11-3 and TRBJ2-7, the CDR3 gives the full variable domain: EAGVVQSPRYKIIEKKQPVAFWCNPISGHNTLYWYLQNLGQGPELLIRYENEEAVDDSQLPKDRFSAERLKGVDSTLKIQPAELGDSAVYLCASSATSGGSYEQYFGPGTRLTVT.

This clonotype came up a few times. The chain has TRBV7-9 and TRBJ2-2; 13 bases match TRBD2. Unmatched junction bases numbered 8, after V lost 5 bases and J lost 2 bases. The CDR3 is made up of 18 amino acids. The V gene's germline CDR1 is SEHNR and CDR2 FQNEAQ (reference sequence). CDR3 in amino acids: CASSAGTSGTVNTGELFF. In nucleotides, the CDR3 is TGTGCCAGCAGCGCGGGGACTAGCGGGACCGTTAACACCGGGGAGCTGTTTTTT. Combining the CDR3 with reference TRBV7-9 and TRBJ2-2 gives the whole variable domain DTGVSQNPRHKITKRGQNVTFRCDPISEHNRLYWYRQTLGQGPEFLTYFQNEAQLEKSRLLSDRFSAERPKGSFSTLEIQRTEQGDSAMYLCASSAGTSGTVNTGELFFGEGSRLTVL.

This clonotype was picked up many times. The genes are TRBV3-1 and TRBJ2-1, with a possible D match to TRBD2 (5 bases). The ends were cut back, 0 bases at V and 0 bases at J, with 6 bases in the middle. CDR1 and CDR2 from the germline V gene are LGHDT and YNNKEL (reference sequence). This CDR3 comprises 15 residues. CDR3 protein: CASSQDTSSYNEQFF. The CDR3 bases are TGTGCCAGCAGCCAAGATACTAGCTCCTACAATGAGCAGTTCTTC.

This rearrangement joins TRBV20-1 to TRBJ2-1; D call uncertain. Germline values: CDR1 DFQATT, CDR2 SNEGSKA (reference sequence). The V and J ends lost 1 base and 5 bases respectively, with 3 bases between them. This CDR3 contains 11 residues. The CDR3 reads CSARAHNEQFF. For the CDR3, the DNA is TGCAGTGCTAGAGCTCACAATGAGCAGTTCTTC.

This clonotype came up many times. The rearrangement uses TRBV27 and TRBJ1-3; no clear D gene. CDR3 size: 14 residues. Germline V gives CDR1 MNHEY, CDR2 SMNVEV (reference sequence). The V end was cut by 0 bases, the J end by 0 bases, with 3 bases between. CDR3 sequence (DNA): TGTGCCAGCAGTTTATCGAGCTCTGGAAACACCATATATTTT. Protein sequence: CASSLSSSGNTIYF.

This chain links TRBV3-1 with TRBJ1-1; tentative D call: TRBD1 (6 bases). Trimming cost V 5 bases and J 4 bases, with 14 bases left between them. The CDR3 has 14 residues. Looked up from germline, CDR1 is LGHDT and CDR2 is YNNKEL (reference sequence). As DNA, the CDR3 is TGTGCCAGCAGCGGAGGGACACGAGGCACTGAAGCTTTCTTT. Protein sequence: CASSGGTRGTEAFF.

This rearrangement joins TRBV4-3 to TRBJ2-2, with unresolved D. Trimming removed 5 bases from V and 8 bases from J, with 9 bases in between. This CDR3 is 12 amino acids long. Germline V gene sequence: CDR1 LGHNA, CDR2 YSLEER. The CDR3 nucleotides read TGCGCCAGCAGCAAAAGGGTGGGGGAGCTGTTTTTT. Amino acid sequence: CASSKRVGELFF.

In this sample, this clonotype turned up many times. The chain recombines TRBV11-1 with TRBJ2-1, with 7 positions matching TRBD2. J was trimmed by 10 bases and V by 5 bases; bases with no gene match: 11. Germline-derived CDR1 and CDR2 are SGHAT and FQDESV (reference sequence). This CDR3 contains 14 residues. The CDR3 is CASSPTRLAREQFF. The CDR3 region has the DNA TGTGCCAGCAGCCCCACCAGACTAGCCAGGGAGCAGTTCTTC.

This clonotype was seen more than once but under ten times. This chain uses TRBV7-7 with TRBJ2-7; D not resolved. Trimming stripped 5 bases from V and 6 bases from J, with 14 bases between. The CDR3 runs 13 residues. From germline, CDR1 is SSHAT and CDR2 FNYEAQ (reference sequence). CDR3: CASSIRPSREQYF. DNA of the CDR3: TGTGCCAGCAGCATTAGACCCTCCCGCGAGCAGTACTTC.